This entry lists 27 T cell receptor beta chains sequenced from one sample in a study of metastatic and nonmetastatic thyroid tumors. No treatment of any kind had been given to any patient before thyroid surgery. TCRdb re-called the PCR reads with MiXCR. The data show more than 40,000 clones, more than 3% seen once. Sequencing was carried out using blood. The receptors were sampled from a female donor with papillary thyroid cancer or a benign thyroid nodule (not recorded which). Some clones in this sample may be carry-over from other donors' samples.

This clone was seen repeatedly, ten times or more. This sequence joins TRBV6-1 and TRBJ2-2, with 12 bases identical to TRBD2. This CDR3 has 14 amino acids. The junction had 4 bases not matched to a gene; V was cut back by 7 bases and J by 7 bases. Germline lookup yields CDR1 MNHNS and CDR2 SASEGT. Here the CDR3 reads CASNPTSGSGELFF. In nucleotides, the CDR3 is TGTGCCAGCAATCCGACTAGCGGGAGCGGGGAGCTGTTTTTT.

J is TRBJ2-1 and V is TRBV4-1; 9 bases fit TRBD2. After removal of 3 bases from V and 4 bases from J, the junction contained 13 bases not matched to a gene. Looked up from germline, CDR1 is MGHRA and CDR2 is YSYEKL. The CDR3 covers 18 residues. CDR3 coding DNA: TGCGCCAGCAGCCAGGCGCCTGTTTCTAGCGGGATATACAATGAGCAGTTCTTC. Its protein is CASSQAPVSSGIYNEQFF.

At least ten counts were recorded for this clone. The chain links TRBV20-1 to TRBJ1-3, with TRBD1 matching over 10 bases. The CDR3 is 16 residues long. The ends lost 3 bases at V and 5 bases at J; junction bases unmatched: 10. Germline assignment: CDR1 DFQATT and CDR2 SNEGSKA (reference sequence). CDR3 nucleotide sequence: TGCAGTGCTAGGGGCGGGACAGGGGTTCACAGAAACACCATATATTTT. Its protein product is CSARGGTGVHRNTIYF.

This clone was detected ten times or more. The chain is built from TRBV7-9 and TRBJ1-3; 8 bases map to TRBD1. With V trimmed by 2 bases and J by 0 bases, 3 bases remained unmatched. Germline assignment: CDR1 SEHNR and CDR2 FQNEAQ (reference sequence). CDR3 length: 16 amino acids. The CDR3 DNA reads TGTGCCAGCAGCTTAACAGGGGGTGCCTCTGGAAACACCATATATTTT. Protein product: CASSLTGGASGNTIYF.

This clone was counted a few times. The chain is built from TRBV12-3 or TRBV12-4 and TRBJ1-2, with TRBD1 as a possible D gene (5 bases). The CDR3 has 11 residues. Between the trimmed V and J ends, which lost 9 bases and 8 bases, there was a span of 13 bases. CDR3 in amino acids: CASGRGSGYTF. The DNA for the CDR3 is TGTGCCAGTGGCCGGGGCTCGGGCTACACCTTC.

The chain employs TRBV6-1 and TRBJ1-5; D possibly corresponds to TRBD1 (5 bases). V was cut by 2 bases and J by 2 bases, with 13 bases left in between. CDR1 is MNHNS and CDR2 is SASEGT in the germline V gene. This CDR3 contains 16 residues. For the CDR3, the DNA is TGTGCCAGCAGTGAACAGGCAGGGATGGGCAATCAGCCCCAGCATTTT. The encoded protein is CASSEQAGMGNQPQHF.

This chain joins TRBV2 and TRBJ1-2, with D possibly matching TRBD1 (5 bases). The CDR3 has 13 amino acids. Germline V CDR1 and CDR2: SNHLY, FYNNEI. Deletions cut 3 bases from V and 3 bases from J, with 8 bases between. This CDR3 reads CASSDRGDYGYTF. CDR3 bases: TGTGCCAGCAGTGATAGAGGGGACTATGGCTACACCTTC.

This clone was seen more than once but under ten times. The chain uses TRBV19 and TRBJ1-5; tentative D call: TRBD1 (5 bases). The V end lost 3 bases, the J end lost 5 bases, and 8 bases lay between the germline ends. The CDR3 has 13 amino acids. From germline, CDR1 is LNHDA and CDR2 SQIVND (reference sequence). CDR3 nucleotides: TGTGCCAGTAGTATGGGCAGGGATCAGCCCCAGCATTTT. Protein sequence: CASSMGRDQPQHF.

This clone was counted a few times. The J gene is TRBJ2-2, the V gene TRBV6-1; 13 nucleotides match TRBD2. The germline V gene has CDR1 MNHNS and CDR2 SASEGT. The CDR3 runs 16 residues. V was pared by 10 bases and J by 3 bases, with 8 bases of the junction left unmatched. The CDR3 protein is CATGGLAGEDTGELFF. CDR3 in DNA: TGTGCCACCGGAGGACTAGCGGGAGAGGACACCGGGGAGCTGTTTTTT.

This clone was recorded a few times. This chain joins TRBV12-3 or TRBV12-4 and TRBJ2-3; the D gene is possibly TRBD2 (6 bases). The CDR3 sequence is 17 residues long. V shed 4 bases and J shed 2 bases, with 19 bases lying between them. The DNA of the CDR3 is TGTGCCAGCAGTTGGTTTGGGGCGGGAACCTCCACAGATACGCAGTATTTT. This encodes CASSWFGAGTSTDTQYF.

In this sample, this clone turned up many times. V and J are TRBV10-3 and TRBJ1-2; 7 bases align to TRBD1. The V and J ends lost 10 bases and 4 bases, in that order; junction bases with no gene match: 12. CDR3 length: 14 residues. The V gene's germline CDR1 is ENHRY and CDR2 SYGVKD. The CDR3 DNA reads as TGTGCCACCCAGCGAGACAGGGAATCCTATGGCTACACCTTC. Its protein is CATQRDRESYGYTF.

This clone was seen repeatedly, ten times or more. J is TRBJ2-5 and V is TRBV30; 8 bases agree with TRBD2. In germline, CDR1 is GTSNPN, CDR2 SVGIG (reference sequence). The CDR3 is 15 residues long. V gave up 2 bases and J gave up 7 bases; unmatched junction bases: 12. The chain's CDR3 is CAWSQPGGGRGTQYF. The CDR3 nucleotides are TGTGCCTGGAGTCAGCCGGGCGGGGGGCGGGGGACCCAGTACTTC.

The chain employs TRBV2 and TRBJ1-3, with D unclear. V gave up 6 bases and J gave up 0 bases, with 12 bases separating them. Looked up from germline, CDR1 is SNHLY and CDR2 is FYNNEI. The CDR3 is made up of 15 amino acids. CDR3 sequence reads: CASRLRGDSGNTIYF. The CDR3 DNA sequence: TGTGCCAGCAGATTACGGGGAGACTCTGGAAACACCATATATTTT.

This clone was counted only a few times. An end of the junction does not agree with germline; a read error may underlie this. This chain uses TRBV2 with TRBJ2-7; 9 bases fit TRBD1. This CDR3 is 12 amino acids long. CDR1 is SNHLY, CDR2 FYNNEI, per germline. CDR3 sequence: CASSEVRDREIF. The DNA for the CDR3 is TGTGCCAGCAGTGAAGTACGGGACAGGGAGATCTTC.

In regard to this clone: Sequence at one end of the junction differs from germline and may be a read error. The gene calls are TRBV6-9 and TRBJ1-1; D uncertain. From germline, CDR1 is MNHGY and CDR2 SVAAGI. This CDR3 has 13 residues. The CDR3 here is CASISSMGSEAFF. CDR3 bases: TGTGCCAGCATTAGTTCGATGGGCTCTGAAGCGTTCTTT.

The sample holds many counts of this clone. The rearrangement joins TRBV2 to TRBJ2-1; D not certain. This CDR3 has 13 amino acids. V was pared by 7 bases and J by 9 bases, with 16 bases between. Germline CDR1 is SNHLY and CDR2 is FYNNEI. CDR3 amino acids: CASTTPFVVEQFF. As DNA, the CDR3 is TGTGCCAGCACCACACCCTTTGTTGTTGAGCAGTTCTTC.

The table lists this clone with many counts. The chain employs TRBV12-3 or TRBV12-4 and TRBJ2-7; D is possibly TRBD1 (6 bases). The CDR3 covers 15 residues. The ends were cut back, 6 bases at V and 3 bases at J, with 18 bases in the middle. The CDR3 coding sequence is TGTGCCAGCAGCCCCGGACAGATAAGGGACTACGAGCAGTACTTC. Protein product: CASSPGQIRDYEQYF.

This clone was seen many times. The chain is built from TRBV28 and TRBJ2-1; 10 bases match TRBD2. CDR3 length: 15 amino acids. With V trimmed by 4 bases and J by 10 bases, 10 bases remained unmatched. CDR1 MDHEN and CDR2 SYDVKM come from the germline V gene. CDR3 amino acids: CASSSPLAGVLEQFF. CDR3 bases: TGTGCCAGCAGTTCACCCCTAGCGGGAGTTTTGGAGCAGTTCTTC.

This clone was recorded at least ten times. The chain carries TRBV12-3 or TRBV12-4 and TRBJ1-2; D perhaps matches TRBD1 (5 bases). The ends were cut back, 5 bases at V and 11 bases at J, with 24 bases in the middle. The CDR3 has 15 amino acids. CDR3 in amino acids: CASSMFSRGYSRYTF. The DNA for the CDR3 is TGTGCCAGCAGTATGTTCAGTCGGGGGTATTCTAGGTACACCTTC.

This clone was seen at least ten times. The V call is TRBV30, the J call TRBJ2-7; TRBD1 agrees at 7 bases. This CDR3 region has 15 residues. Germline V gene data show CDR1 as GTSNPN and CDR2 as SVGIG (reference sequence). V trimming: 1 base; J trimming: 1 base; junction bases outside the gene matches: 7. CDR3 nucleotide sequence: TGTGCCTGGAGTGCCTCACGACAGGGATCCTACGAGCAGTACTTC. Translated: CAWSASRQGSYEQYF. The full variable domain, rest sourced from reference TRBV30 and TRBJ2-7, is SQTIHQWPATLVQPVGSPLSLECTVEGTSNPNLYWYRQAAGRGLQLLFYSVGIGQISSEVPQNLSASRPQDRQFILSSKKLLLSDSGFYLCAWSASRQGSYEQYFGPGTRLTVT.

There are many counts of this clone. The chain uses TRBV6-2 or TRBV6-3 and TRBJ1-5; the D is unclear. Trimming took off 2 bases at V and 4 bases at J, with 9 bases between the two ends. The CDR3 runs to 14 residues. Germline CDR1 is MNHEY and CDR2 is SVGEGT. The CDR3 bases are TGTGCCAGCAGTTACAGGGTGGGGAATCAGCCCCAGCATTTT. Protein sequence: CASSYRVGNQPQHF.

This clone was seen only a few times. The chain couples TRBV24-1 to TRBJ2-7; possibly TRBD1 for D (5 bases). There are 14 residues in the CDR3. CDR1 is KGHDR and CDR2 is SFDVKD in the germline V gene. Trimming stripped 4 bases from V and 2 bases from J, with 11 bases between. CDR3 nucleotides: TGTGCCACCAGTGACCCGGACAACCCCTACGAGCAGTACTTC. Translation: CATSDPDNPYEQYF.

This clone was detected ten times or more. The V gene is TRBV7-8, the J gene TRBJ2-1; 8 bases line up with TRBD2. CDR3 length equals 16 residues. With V trimmed by 7 bases and J by 3 bases, 11 bases remained unmatched. CDR1 and CDR2 from the germline V gene are SGHVS and FQNEAQ. As DNA, the CDR3 is TGTGCCAGCACCCCTCCCGGGGGGGAGGACTACAATGAGCAGTTCTTC. This codes for CASTPPGGEDYNEQFF. The variable domain in full, completed from reference TRBV7-8 and TRBJ2-1, reads GAGVSQSPRYKVAKRGQDVALRCDPISGHVSLFWYQQALGQGPEFLTYFQNEAQLDKSGLPSDRFFAERPEGSVSTLKIQRTQQEDSAVYLCASTPPGGEDYNEQFFGPGTRLTVL.

This chain joins TRBV6-2 or TRBV6-3 and TRBJ2-5; D is possibly TRBD1 (6 bases). The CDR3 extends over 14 amino acids. Germline lookup yields CDR1 MNHEY and CDR2 SVGEGT. Trimming removed 8 bases from V and 5 bases from J, with 18 bases in between. CDR3 in DNA: TGTGCCAGCGACAATTTCAACAGGGCTGAGACCCAGTACTTC. This codes for CASDNFNRAETQYF.

This chain links TRBV28 with TRBJ1-2; TRBD1 agrees at 9 bases. Germline-derived CDR1 and CDR2 are MDHEN and SYDVKM. The length of the CDR3 is 15 residues. J lost 3 bases, V lost 9 bases, and 11 bases had no gene match. The CDR3: CASHHGTGNYYGYTF. CDR3 in DNA: TGTGCCAGTCATCACGGGACAGGGAACTACTATGGCTACACCTTC.

This clone has a count of ten or more. V usage is TRBV6-1 and J usage is TRBJ2-1, with D maybe TRBD2 (6 bases). V gave up 6 bases and J gave up 0 bases, with 15 bases separating them. This CDR3 has 16 amino acids. CDR1 and CDR2 from the germline V gene are MNHNS and SASEGT. DNA of the CDR3: TGTGCCAGCAGCCCACTGGGAGGAAGCTCCTACAATGAGCAGTTCTTC. It codes for CASSPLGGSSYNEQFF.

The sample holds many counts of this clone. The chain has TRBV20-1 and TRBJ2-1, with TRBD2 matching 8 bases. The trim removed 5 bases at V and 6 bases at J, leaving 15 bases unmatched. This CDR3 is 16 amino acids long. The germline V gene encodes CDR1 DFQATT and CDR2 SNEGSKA (reference sequence). The CDR3, as DNA: TGCAGTGCTCTCGGGGGGATAGCGGGATCCCGCAATGAGCAGTTCTTC. Translating it yields CSALGGIAGSRNEQFF.